Shown below are 21 T cell receptor beta chains from a single sample sequenced in a study of OX40 agonist ivuxolimab in advanced cancers. Repertoires were generated with immunoSEQ multiplex PCR, while TCRdb's copy carries only in-frame clones and drops some. The data show approximately 60,000 clones, roughly 86% seen once. The sequencing used CD4+ or CD8+ T cells sorted from blood, collected in a trial of the OX40 agonist ivuxolimab. These receptors were taken from an adult with an advanced solid tumor such as melanoma, head and neck, liver or kidney cancer.

The V and J genes are TRBV30 and TRBJ2-5, with unresolved D. V lost 1 base to trimming and J lost 2 bases, with 14 bases between them. The germline gives CDR1 GTSNPN, CDR2 SVGIG (reference sequence). The CDR3 spans 15 residues. CDR3 sequence reads: CAWSGGPKGQETQYF. In DNA, the CDR3 is TGTGCCTGGAGTGGGGGTCCCAAAGGGCAAGAGACCCAGTACTTC.

The chain combines TRBV7-2 with TRBJ1-1, with 10 bases fitting TRBD1. The germline V gene encodes CDR1 SGHTA and CDR2 FQGNSA. This CDR3 comprises 15 residues. V lost 2 bases to trimming and J lost 4 bases; unmatched junction nucleotides: 4. CDR3 coding DNA: TGTGCCAGCAGCTTAAAGGGACAGGGGAGCACTGAAGCTTTCTTT. The encoded protein is CASSLKGQGSTEAFF.

V gene TRBV6-5 combines with J gene TRBJ1-2; 10 bases agree with TRBD1. CDR3 length: 14 residues. V was clipped by 4 bases and J by 10 bases; unmatched bases: 9. The germline V gene has CDR1 MNHEY and CDR2 SVGAGI. DNA of the CDR3: TGTGCCAGCAGTTCGACCGGGACAGGGGCCTCCTACACCTTC. Protein: CASSSTGTGASYTF.

The J gene is TRBJ1-1, the V gene TRBV5-1, with D possibly matching TRBD1 (5 bases). This CDR3 spans 15 amino acids. Germline CDR1 SGHRS, CDR2 YFSETQ. Trimming pared 4 bases from V and 1 base from J, leaving 14 bases between. The CDR3 DNA reads TGCGCCAGCAGCCCGACGGGACCCTCGAACACTGAAGCTTTCTTT. This translates into CASSPTGPSNTEAFF.

The V call is TRBV7-8, the J call TRBJ1-2, with D perhaps matching TRBD1 (6 bases). From germline, CDR1 is SGHVS and CDR2 FQNEAQ. The CDR3 covers 13 residues. V shed 1 base and J shed 8 bases, with 11 bases lying between them. The CDR3 region has the DNA TGTGCCAGCAGCTTAGGTCAGGGGCGGGGCTACACCTTC. It yields the protein CASSLGQGRGYTF.

This rearrangement joins TRBV7-6 to TRBJ2-2; 15 bases line up with TRBD2. CDR1 and CDR2 (germline): SGHVS, FNYEAQ. V lost 5 bases, J lost 4 bases, and 8 bases stayed unmatched. There are 18 residues in the CDR3. DNA of the CDR3: TGTGCCAGCAGCCCAGGACTAGCGGGGGGGACTGGCACCGGGGAGCTGTTTTTT. Residues: CASSPGLAGGTGTGELFF.

V and J are TRBV4-1 and TRBJ2-5; 11 bases match TRBD2. This CDR3 spans 17 amino acids. Germline V lookup: CDR1 MGHRA, CDR2 YSYEKL. V trimming: 2 bases; J trimming: 2 bases; junction bases outside the gene matches: 7. CDR3 amino acids: CASSQTFGTSGQETQYF. In DNA, the CDR3 is TGCGCCAGCAGCCAAACCTTCGGGACTAGCGGACAAGAGACCCAGTACTTC.

The chain employs TRBV30 and TRBJ2-7; the D is unclear. Germline V gene lookup returns CDR1 GTSNPN and CDR2 SVGIG (reference sequence). Deletions cut 2 bases from V and 2 bases from J, with 10 bases between. The CDR3 is 13 residues long. The CDR3 DNA reads as TGTGCCTGGAGTTCGAAACTAACCTACGAGCAGTACTTC. Translated: CAWSSKLTYEQYF.

The chain has TRBV2 and TRBJ1-2; D is possibly TRBD1 (6 bases). CDR1 and CDR2 (germline): SNHLY, FYNNEI. Trimming pared 5 bases from V and 7 bases from J, leaving 8 bases between. This CDR3 region has 11 residues. This CDR3 reads CASSMGAGYTF. The CDR3 DNA follows: TGTGCCAGCAGTATGGGGGCTGGCTACACCTTC.

The rearrangement links TRBV10-3 to TRBJ2-4, with 10 bases fitting TRBD2. The CDR3 sequence is 20 residues long. Germline-derived CDR1 and CDR2 are ENHRY and SYGVKD. V lost 0 bases, J lost 0 bases, and 11 bases stayed unmatched. The CDR3 DNA follows: TGTGCCATCAGTGAGTCGGGGCCTAGCGGGGGAGCAATAGCCAAAAACATTCAGTACTTC. Protein: CAISESGPSGGAIAKNIQYF.

This clone was seen a handful of times. The rearrangement links TRBV6-6 to TRBJ2-7; no clear D. The CDR3 contains 13 residues. The V and J ends lost 0 bases and 6 bases respectively, with 9 bases between them. Per germline, CDR1 MNHNY and CDR2 SVGAGI (reference sequence). Here the CDR3 DNA reads TGTGCCAGCAGTTACTCTACGGAAACCGAGCAGTACTTC. Protein: CASSYSTETEQYF.

V is TRBV18 and J is TRBJ2-2; the D gene is possibly TRBD2 (7 bases). V lost 0 bases and J 3 bases, leaving 11 bases between the germline ends. Germline CDR1 and CDR2: KGHSH and LQKENI. This CDR3 contains 16 residues. CDR3 protein: CASSPPGGRDTGELFF. As DNA, the CDR3 is TGTGCCAGCTCACCACCGGGGGGGCGAGACACCGGGGAGCTGTTTTTT.

The J gene is TRBJ1-2, the V gene TRBV2; tentatively, D is TRBD1 (5 bases). This CDR3 contains 15 residues. Trimming removed 3 bases at V and 7 bases at J, with 18 bases between. The germline gives CDR1 SNHLY, CDR2 FYNNEI. The CDR3 bases are TGTGCCAGCAGTGACGACAGTTTGGGCAGCGGTGGCTACACCTTC. It encodes CASSDDSLGSGGYTF.

This chain links TRBV6-5 with TRBJ2-7, with D possibly being TRBD1 (6 bases). This CDR3 has 13 amino acids. Germline loops: CDR1 MNHEY, CDR2 SVGAGI. The germline V and J ends were trimmed by 6 bases and 8 bases, with 17 bases remaining between them. For the CDR3, the DNA is TGTGCCAGCAGGGATGAACAGGGTTTTAAGCAGTACTTC. Its protein is CASRDEQGFKQYF.

This chain links TRBV4-3 with TRBJ2-2; 9 bases agree with TRBD1. CDR3 length equals 16 residues. Germline V CDR1 and CDR2: LGHNA, YSLEER. V lost 0 bases, J lost 4 bases, and 3 bases stayed unmatched. CDR3 sequence (DNA): TGCGCCAGCAGCCAAGAGACAGGGGGAATCACCGGGGAGCTGTTTTTT. Translating gives CASSQETGGITGELFF.

The genes are TRBV7-2 and TRBJ2-2, with D possibly TRBD1 on 6 matching bases. The CDR3 contains 16 residues. CDR1 is SGHTA and CDR2 is FQGNSA in the germline V gene. Trimming shortened V by 1 base and J by 2 bases, and 11 bases separated the two germline ends. The DNA for the CDR3 is TGTGCCAGCAGCTTAGGGGCAGGGGTTAACACCGGGGAGCTGTTTTTT. It is translated as CASSLGAGVNTGELFF.

V and J are TRBV29-1 and TRBJ1-2; 9 bases are a match to TRBD1. The ends lost 7 bases at V and 7 bases at J; junction bases unmatched: 10. The germline V gene encodes CDR1 SQVTM and CDR2 ANQGSEA. The CDR3 is made up of 13 amino acids. CDR3 amino acids: CSGRTGEDSGYTF. CDR3 DNA sequence: TGCAGCGGTAGGACAGGGGAGGATAGTGGCTACACCTTC.

This chain links TRBV4-3 with TRBJ2-3; no firm D call. This CDR3 has 16 residues. Germline V lookup: CDR1 LGHNA, CDR2 YSLEER. Trimming removed 0 bases at V and 3 bases at J, with 13 bases between. The CDR3 DNA reads as TGCGCCAGCAGCCAAGAGTACTGGATTAGGACAGATACGCAGTATTTT. This gives the protein CASSQEYWIRTDTQYF.

This clone showed up just a few times. In DNA, the CDR3 is TGTGCCAGCAGCACCCCATGGAGACAGGGTGGCGAGCAGTACTTC. This encodes CASSTPWRQGGEQYF. The chain has TRBV28 and TRBJ2-7, with 7 positions matching TRBD1. The trim removed 6 bases at V and 6 bases at J, leaving 14 bases unmatched. Germline values: CDR1 MDHEN, CDR2 SYDVKM. This CDR3 is 15 amino acids long.

This chain uses TRBV7-2 with TRBJ2-1; D may be TRBD1 or TRBD2 (5 bases each). Looked up from germline, CDR1 is SGHTA and CDR2 is FQGNSA. This CDR3 region has 12 residues. Trimming took 5 bases from V and 7 from J, leaving 9 bases between them. The CDR3 loop reads CASSRGFNEQFF. The CDR3 DNA follows: TGTGCCAGCAGCCGGGGCTTTAATGAGCAGTTCTTC. Using reference TRBV7-2 and TRBJ2-1 for the parts outside the CDR3, the full variable domain is GAGVSQSPSNKVTEKGKDVELRCDPISGHTALYWYRQSLGQGLEFLIYFQGNSAPDKSGLPSDRFSAERTGGSVSTLTIQRTQQEDSAVYLCASSRGFNEQFFGPGTRLTVL.

V gene TRBV11-2 combines with J gene TRBJ2-7; D is perhaps TRBD1 (6 bases). The V gene's germline CDR1 is SGHAT and CDR2 FQNNGV. This CDR3 comprises 14 residues. V dropped 3 bases and J dropped 4 bases, with 13 bases sitting between them. The CDR3 reads CASSFPGAGYEQYF. The CDR3 DNA reads as TGTGCCAGCAGCTTCCCAGGGGCAGGGTACGAGCAGTACTTC.